The rows below give T cell receptor beta chains drawn from one sample of a study of shared clonotypes between healthy human individuals. Some clones are missing from TCRdb's copy, which holds only in-frame ones; the method was immunoSEQ multiplex PCR. The data contain tens of thousands of clones, about 65% of them singletons. Material for sequencing was memory CD8+ T cells sorted from blood. The receptors were gathered from a man in his thirties or forties in good health. The CDR3 runs from the conserved cysteine through the conserved F or W. D genes are given only for firm matches. Clone size is not always given. Where it is, it says once, few, many or a class for expanded clones.

CDR3 | DNA | D | J | size | V
CASSLDLGREIYSYEQYF | TGTGCCAGCAGTTTGGATCTGGGGCGGGAGATATATTCCTACGAGCAGTACTTC | TRBD2 | TRBJ2-7 | - | TRBV28
CASSVNRGPNEQYF | TGTGCCAGCAGCGTGAACAGGGGCCCCAACGAGCAGTACTTC | TRBD1 | TRBJ2-7 | - | TRBV7-8
CASSLIPEEHFF | TGTGCCAGCAGCTTGATCCCAGAAGAGCATTTCTTC | - | TRBJ2-1 | - | TRBV7-8
CASSPHRVDYEQYF | TGTGCCAGCTCACCCCACAGGGTCGACTACGAGCAGTACTTC | - | TRBJ2-7 | once | TRBV18
CASSFKGIEQYF | TGTGCCAGCAGTTTTAAGGGGATCGAGCAGTACTTC | - | TRBJ2-7 | once | TRBV28
CASSFLSNTEAFF | TGTGCCAGCAGTTTTTTATCAAACACTGAAGCTTTCTTT | - | TRBJ1-1 | - | TRBV27
CASSIGGYGVNEQFF | TGTGCCAGTAGTATTGGAGGTTACGGGGTCAATGAGCAGTTCTTC | - | TRBJ2-1 | - | TRBV19
CASSFTAAESTDTQYF | TGTGCCAGCAGCTTCACCGCGGCGGAGAGCACAGATACGCAGTATTTT | - | TRBJ2-3 | few | TRBV7-6
CAAGGDSYEQYF | TGTGCCGCTGGCGGGGATTCCTACGAGCAGTACTTC | - | TRBJ2-7 | - | TRBV28
CATSGGGQETQYF | TGTGCCACCAGTGGGGGAGGCCAAGAGACCCAGTACTTC | - | TRBJ2-5 | few | TRBV7-9
CASSDVSGGPGEQYF | TGCGCCAGCAGTGATGTCTCGGGAGGACCGGGGGAGCAGTACTTC | TRBD2 | TRBJ2-7 | - | TRBV10-2
CASSDGTSGSYEQYF | TGTGCCAGCAGCGACGGGACTAGCGGGTCCTACGAGCAGTACTTC | TRBD2 | TRBJ2-7 | - | TRBV9
CASSFSGTQETQYF | TGTGCCAGCAGCTTTAGCGGGACCCAAGAGACCCAGTACTTC | TRBD2 | TRBJ2-5 | - | TRBV7-8
CASTQGSGELFF | TGTGCCAGTACCCAGGGGTCCGGGGAGCTGTTTTTT | - | TRBJ2-2 | many | TRBV19
CASSQDRGSYNEQFF | TGCGCCAGCAGCCAAGACAGGGGGTCCTACAATGAGCAGTTCTTC | TRBD1 | TRBJ2-1 | many | TRBV4-3
CASRISQEYEQYF | TGTGCCAGCAGAATCAGCCAAGAGTACGAGCAGTACTTC | - | TRBJ2-7 | few | TRBV6-5
CATSYGTGLGETQYF | TGTGCCACCAGTTACGGGACAGGCCTAGGGGAGACCCAGTACTTC | TRBD1 | TRBJ2-5 | - | TRBV15
CASSSTASNYGYTF | TGTGCCAGCAGTTCGACAGCGTCTAACTATGGCTACACCTTC | - | TRBJ1-2 | - | TRBV5-8
CASSLRTGPYNEQFF | TGTGCCAGCAGTCTCCGAACGGGGCCCTACAATGAGCAGTTCTTC | - | TRBJ2-1 | - | TRBV7-9
CASTHPRTGGTEAFF | TGTGCCAGCACCCACCCCCGGACAGGGGGCACTGAAGCTTTCTTT | TRBD1 | TRBJ1-1 | - | TRBV2
CSVQTKEQFF | TGCAGCGTCCAGACGAAGGAGCAGTTCTTC | - | TRBJ2-1 | - | TRBV29-1
CASSQDRVLTGANVLTF | TGTGCCAGCAGCCAAGATCGAGTGTTGACTGGGGCCAACGTCCTGACTTTC | - | TRBJ2-6 | - | TRBV14
CASSYSGPGNGEQYF | TGTGCCAGCAGTTACTCTGGGCCTGGGAACGGCGAGCAGTACTTC | - | TRBJ2-7 | - | TRBV6-5
CASSVTGTLSNEQFF | TGTGCCAGCAGCGTTACCGGGACCTTATCCAATGAGCAGTTCTTC | - | TRBJ2-1 | - | TRBV11-2
CASSPDGYGYTF | TGTGCCAGCAGCCCTGACGGCTATGGCTACACCTTC | - | TRBJ1-2 | once | TRBV16
CASSFAASYEQYF | TGTGCCAGCAGTTTTGCGGCCTCCTACGAGCAGTACTTC | - | TRBJ2-7 | - | TRBV27
CASSQRDGLADYNEQFF | TGTGCCAGCAGCCAAAGAGACGGACTAGCGGATTACAATGAGCAGTTCTTC | TRBD2 | TRBJ2-1 | - | TRBV7-9
CASSLVSYEQYF | TGTGCCAGCAGCTTAGTCTCCTACGAGCAGTACTTC | - | TRBJ2-7 | - | TRBV7-5
CASSQYLASTDTQYF | TGCGCCAGCAGCCAATACCTCGCAAGCACAGATACGCAGTATTTT | - | TRBJ2-3 | many | TRBV4-3
CASSGGGEAGELFF | TGCGCCAGCAGTGGTGGAGGGGAGGCCGGGGAGCTGTTTTTT | - | TRBJ2-2 | - | TRBV10-1
CASRGLAGSGTDTQYF | TGTGCCAGCAGGGGCCTAGCGGGTAGTGGTACAGATACGCAGTATTTT | TRBD2 | TRBJ2-3 | - | TRBV27
CASSPAPQGVYEQYF | TGTGCCAGCAGCCCCGCTCCCCAGGGGGTCTACGAGCAGTACTTC | TRBD1 | TRBJ2-7 | - | TRBV5-4
CSVEGSGSYNEQFF | TGCAGCGTTGAAGGTAGCGGGAGCTACAATGAGCAGTTCTTC | TRBD2 | TRBJ2-1 | - | TRBV29-1
CATEAGNYEQYF | TGTGCCACGGAGGCAGGGAACTACGAGCAGTACTTC | - | TRBJ2-7 | - | TRBV28
CATRAGGANVLTF | TGTGCCACAAGGGCGGGTGGGGCCAACGTCCTGACTTTC | - | TRBJ2-6 | many | TRBV27
CASSLNRGLGTDTQYF | TGTGCCAGCAGCTTAAACAGGGGGCTTGGTACGGATACGCAGTATTTT | TRBD1 | TRBJ2-3 | - | TRBV11-3
CASSLRQGVGTQYF | TGTGCCAGCAGCCTTCGACAGGGAGTAGGGACCCAGTACTTC | TRBD1 | TRBJ2-5 | - | TRBV11-2
CASSLGAGAYNEQFF | TGTGCCAGCAGCTTAGGAGCGGGAGCCTACAATGAGCAGTTCTTC | TRBD2 | TRBJ2-1 | - | TRBV7-2
CASSRTGGTDTQYF | TGTGCCAGCAGTCGGACAGGGGGCACAGATACGCAGTATTTT | TRBD1 | TRBJ2-3 | few | TRBV6-4
CASSYDSSTLGEKLFF | TGTGCCAGCAGTTACGATTCCTCGACACTGGGGGAAAAACTGTTTTTT | - | TRBJ1-4 | many | TRBV6-5
CASSTSPPGLYGYTF | TGTGCCAGCAGCACATCTCCGCCAGGTCTCTATGGCTACACCTTC | - | TRBJ1-2 | medium-sized | TRBV27
CASSSDRGERQYF | TGTGCCAGCAGCAGCGACAGGGGGGAGCGGCAGTACTTC | - | TRBJ2-7 | - | TRBV21-1
CASRTSGGLDEQFF | TGTGCCAGCCGAACTAGCGGGGGGTTGGATGAGCAGTTCTTC | TRBD2 | TRBJ2-1 | once | TRBV28
CASQLGTGSGEQYF | TGTGCCAGCCAACTTGGGACAGGGTCGGGCGAGCAGTACTTC | TRBD1 | TRBJ2-7 | many | TRBV11-2
CASRGYNYEQYF | TGTGCCAGCCGCGGCTACAACTACGAGCAGTACTTC | - | TRBJ2-7 | - | TRBV6-1
CASSWGASYEQYF | TGTGCCAGCAGTTGGGGGGCCTCCTACGAGCAGTACTTC | - | TRBJ2-7 | - | TRBV13
CASSSGQGQYTEAFF | TGTGCCAGCAGCTCCGGACAGGGACAATACACTGAAGCTTTCTTT | TRBD1 | TRBJ1-1 | - | TRBV7-9
CASSYRLAGGPGEQFF | TGCGCCAGCAGCTACCGACTAGCGGGAGGGCCGGGGGAGCAGTTCTTC | TRBD2 | TRBJ2-1 | - | TRBV5-1
CASSLFPTGGAGNEQFF | TGCGCCAGCAGCTTGTTCCCCACAGGGGGCGCAGGCAATGAGCAGTTCTTC | TRBD1 | TRBJ2-1 | few | TRBV5-1
CASKKVGYTF | TGTGCCAGCAAGAAGGTTGGCTACACCTTC | - | TRBJ1-2 | - | TRBV28